This is a list of T cell receptor beta chains from one sample in a study of cytomegalovirus exposure and HLA in healthy donors. Produced via immunoSEQ multiplex PCR; TCRdb's table is partial and in-frame only. The sample contains hundreds of thousands of clones, just under 85% of which appear only once. The sample comprised PBMCs. The receptors stem from a woman between 35 and 50 years old in good health and CMV-seronegative. The CDR3 runs from the conserved cysteine through the conserved F or W. Each record gives: D gene, clone size, J gene, V gene, CDR3 protein, CDR3 DNA. D genes are given only for firm matches. Not all rows give a size; the values are once, few, many and, for expanded clones, a class.

D: TRBD1
size: -
J: TRBJ1-1
V: TRBV2
CDR3: CASLDRVNTEAFF
DNA: TGTGCCAGCTTGGACAGGGTGAACACTGAAGCTTTCTTT

D: -
size: -
J: TRBJ2-5
V: TRBV13
CDR3: CASSYSTGTPAQETQYF
DNA: TGTGCCAGCAGCTATTCCACGGGGACTCCAGCCCAAGAGACCCAGTACTTC

D: TRBD1
size: -
J: TRBJ2-5
V: TRBV7-2
CDR3: CASSLETGGRETQYF
DNA: TGTGCCAGCAGCTTAGAAACAGGGGGCCGGGAGACCCAGTACTTC

D: TRBD2
size: -
J: TRBJ2-5
V: TRBV29-1
CDR3: CSVENLSGGDQETQYF
DNA: TGCAGCGTAGAAAACCTTAGCGGGGGGGACCAAGAGACCCAGTACTTC

D: TRBD1
size: -
J: TRBJ2-2
V: TRBV10-1
CDR3: CASSGPGTETNTGELFF
DNA: TGCGCCAGCAGTGGCCCCGGGACAGAGACGAACACCGGGGAGCTGTTTTTT

D: TRBD1
size: -
J: TRBJ2-1
V: TRBV19
CDR3: CASSIVPWDRGRYEQFF
DNA: TGTGCCAGTAGTATAGTACCATGGGACAGGGGGCGGTATGAGCAGTTCTTC

D: TRBD2
size: -
J: TRBJ2-1
V: TRBV6-4
CDR3: CASRPRGGAVNEQFF
DNA: TGTGCCAGCAGACCCCGGGGGGGGGCGGTCAATGAGCAGTTCTTC

D: -
size: -
J: TRBJ1-1
V: TRBV29-1
CDR3: CSVERVFRDTEAFF
DNA: TGCAGCGTTGAGAGGGTGTTTAGGGACACTGAAGCTTTCTTT

D: -
size: -
J: TRBJ1-1
V: TRBV20-1
CDR3: CSAETPGEAFF
DNA: TGCAGTGCCGAGACGCCCGGGGAAGCTTTCTTT

D: -
size: few
J: TRBJ2-3
V: TRBV19
CDR3: CASSILDTQYF
DNA: TGTGCCAGTAGTATACTAGATACGCAGTATTTT

D: -
size: -
J: TRBJ1-2
V: TRBV5-4
CDR3: CASSLSLTGIYGYTF
DNA: TGTGCCAGCAGCTTATCCCTAACAGGGATCTATGGCTACACCTTC

D: TRBD1
size: -
J: TRBJ2-7
V: TRBV6-1
CDR3: CASRRRDRGYEQYF
DNA: TGTGCCAGCAGGAGGCGGGACAGGGGTTACGAGCAGTACTTC

D: TRBD2
size: -
J: TRBJ2-7
V: TRBV7-8
CDR3: CASSLEAGSSYEQYF
DNA: TGTGCCAGCAGCTTAGAAGCGGGAAGCTCCTACGAGCAGTACTTC

D: -
size: few
J: TRBJ2-7
V: TRBV5-5
CDR3: CASSPGEERSSYEQYF
DNA: TGTGCCAGCAGCCCCGGAGAGGAGAGATCCTCCTACGAGCAGTACTTC

D: TRBD1
size: -
J: TRBJ1-2
V: TRBV6-6
CDR3: CASSGGQGYGYTF
DNA: TGTGCCAGCTCCGGGGGACAGGGGTATGGCTACACCTTC

D: -
size: -
J: TRBJ2-1
V: TRBV10-2
CDR3: CASAIGGAPGEQFF
DNA: TGCGCCAGCGCAATCGGGGGAGCTCCAGGTGAGCAGTTCTTC

D: -
size: -
J: TRBJ1-1
V: TRBV7-9
CDR3: CSSSFLQGRGTEAFF
DNA: TGTTCCAGCAGCTTCCTTCAGGGGAGGGGCACTGAAGCTTTCTTT

D: -
size: -
J: TRBJ1-2
V: TRBV4-2
CDR3: CASSQDPRREGYGYTF
DNA: TGTGCCAGCAGCCAAGATCCCCGGAGGGAGGGCTATGGCTACACCTTC

D: -
size: -
J: TRBJ2-1
V: TRBV11-2
CDR3: CASSFSLLAPSPSNEQFF
DNA: TGTGCCAGCAGCTTCAGCCTACTAGCCCCTTCCCCTTCCAATGAGCAGTTCTTC

D: -
size: -
J: TRBJ1-2
V: TRBV5-1
CDR3: CASSPGGRGDGYTF
DNA: TGCGCCAGCAGCCCCGGAGGCAGGGGCGATGGCTACACCTTC

D: TRBD2
size: -
J: TRBJ2-1
V: TRBV7-3
CDR3: CASSLVAGGRNEQFF
DNA: TGTGCCAGCAGCTTAGTGGCGGGGGGGCGTAATGAGCAGTTCTTC

D: -
size: once
J: TRBJ2-1
V: TRBV6-1
CDR3: CASSEALPGWNEQFF
DNA: TGTGCCAGCAGTGAAGCGCTTCCGGGGTGGAATGAGCAGTTCTTC

D: -
size: -
J: TRBJ1-2
V: TRBV7-8
CDR3: CASSPLWASQYGYTF
DNA: TGTGCCAGCAGCCCCCTGTGGGCCAGCCAATATGGCTACACCTTC

D: TRBD2
size: -
J: TRBJ2-1
V: TRBV29-1
CDR3: CSVEGILAGAKNEQFF
DNA: TGCAGCGTTGAAGGGATACTAGCGGGGGCAAAAAATGAGCAGTTCTTC

D: TRBD1
size: few
J: TRBJ1-6
V: TRBV5-6
CDR3: CASTTGTGNSPLHF
DNA: TGTGCCAGCACAACCGGGACAGGAAATTCACCCCTCCACTTT

D: TRBD1
size: -
J: TRBJ2-1
V: TRBV13
CDR3: CASSLSYRDSYYNEQFF
DNA: TGTGCCAGCAGCTTGAGCTACCGGGACAGCTATTACAATGAGCAGTTCTTC

D: TRBD1
size: -
J: TRBJ2-2
V: TRBV9
CDR3: CASSGTDRGAGELFF
DNA: TGTGCCAGCAGCGGGACAGACAGGGGGGCCGGGGAGCTGTTTTTT

D: TRBD1
size: -
J: TRBJ1-4
V: TRBV28
CDR3: CASSPPPWDSSRATNEKLFF
DNA: TGTGCCAGCAGTCCCCCCCCCTGGGACAGTAGCAGAGCAACTAATGAAAAACTGTTTTTT

D: TRBD1
size: -
J: TRBJ1-5
V: TRBV6-5
CDR3: CASSWGQGGNQPQHF
DNA: TGTGCCAGCAGTTGGGGACAGGGAGGCAATCAGCCCCAGCATTTT

D: TRBD1
size: -
J: TRBJ2-5
V: TRBV18
CDR3: CASSPGTAQETQYF
DNA: TGTGCCAGCTCACCCGGGACAGCTCAAGAGACCCAGTACTTC

D: -
size: -
J: TRBJ2-6
V: TRBV2
CDR3: CASYGLSGANVLTF
DNA: TGTGCCAGCTATGGACTTTCGGGGGCCAACGTCCTGACTTTC

D: -
size: -
J: TRBJ2-7
V: TRBV25-1
CDR3: CASSDRVTYEQYF
DNA: TGTGCCAGCAGTGACAGGGTTACATACGAGCAGTACTTC

D: -
size: -
J: TRBJ2-1
V: TRBV2
CDR3: CASSNRESSYNEQFF
DNA: TGTGCCAGCAGTAACAGGGAGAGCTCCTACAATGAGCAGTTCTTC

D: TRBD1
size: -
J: TRBJ1-2
V: TRBV7-2
CDR3: CASSFDRGSYGYTF
DNA: TGTGCCAGCAGCTTTGACAGGGGATCCTATGGCTACACCTTC

D: -
size: -
J: TRBJ1-6
V: TRBV5-4
CDR3: CASSLTGAPLHF
DNA: TGTGCCAGCAGCTTGACGGGAGCACCCCTCCACTTT

D: TRBD1
size: -
J: TRBJ2-7
V: TRBV19
CDR3: CASSMGQGYEQYF
DNA: TGTGCCAGTAGTATGGGACAGGGATACGAGCAGTACTTC

D: -
size: -
J: TRBJ1-5
V: TRBV11-2
CDR3: CASSLGGRVDQPQHF
DNA: TGTGCCAGCAGCTTAGGGGGCAGGGTCGATCAGCCCCAGCATTTT

D: -
size: -
J: TRBJ1-1
V: TRBV11-1
CDR3: CASSLDLSGNEAFF
DNA: TGTGCCAGCAGCTTAGATCTTTCGGGGAATGAAGCTTTCTTT

D: -
size: -
J: TRBJ2-3
V: TRBV7-6
CDR3: CASSLGLTDTQYF
DNA: TGTGCCAGCAGCTTAGGGCTCACAGATACGCAGTATTTT

D: -
size: -
J: TRBJ1-2
V: TRBV6-1
CDR3: CASSGSRQDSNYGYTF
DNA: TGTGCCAGCAGTGGCAGCCGACAGGACAGTAACTATGGCTACACCTTC

D: TRBD2
size: -
J: TRBJ2-7
V: TRBV5-1
CDR3: CASSLAASGSYEQYF
DNA: TGCGCCAGCAGCTTGGCGGCTAGCGGATCCTACGAGCAGTACTTC

D: -
size: -
J: TRBJ2-1
V: TRBV27
CDR3: CASSFDRSYNEQFF
DNA: TGTGCCAGCAGTTTTGACAGATCCTACAATGAGCAGTTCTTC

D: -
size: -
J: TRBJ2-5
V: TRBV5-1
CDR3: CASSLAQARRETQYF
DNA: TGCGCCAGCAGCTTGGCCCAGGCCCGCCGGGAGACCCAGTACTTC

D: TRBD1
size: -
J: TRBJ2-1
V: TRBV9
CDR3: CASSVVGQGTYNEQFF
DNA: TGTGCCAGCAGCGTAGTTGGACAGGGAACTTACAATGAGCAGTTCTTC

D: -
size: -
J: TRBJ2-3
V: TRBV4-3
CDR3: CASSQGSLSDTQYF
DNA: TGCGCCAGCAGCCAAGGTAGTCTTTCAGATACGCAGTATTTT

D: -
size: -
J: TRBJ2-5
V: TRBV19
CDR3: CASSIRTQETQYF
DNA: TGTGCCAGTAGTATACGGACACAAGAGACCCAGTACTTC

D: TRBD2
size: -
J: TRBJ2-3
V: TRBV10-2
CDR3: CASSTAGGYTDTQYF
DNA: TGCGCCAGCAGCACGGCGGGGGGCTACACAGATACGCAGTATTTT